This TCR beta chain was obtained from a study of blood T cell repertoires in COVID-19. Sequencing used immunoSEQ multiplex PCR; TCRdb keeps in-frame clones, though not all of them. The sample has 400,000 or so clones; approximately 86% are singletons. The V and J ends lost 5 bases and 3 bases, in that order; junction bases with no gene match: 14. The germline CDR1 and CDR2 sequences are SGHVS and FQNEAQ. This CDR3 is 19 amino acids long. The sequence was obtained from a human donor in a cohort sampled during active COVID-19. Sequenced: peripheral blood. The V gene is TRBV7-8, the J gene TRBJ2-7; 15 positions match TRBD2. DNA of the CDR3: TGTGCCAGCAGCCCCCGGGTAGCGGGACTAGCGGGAGGCCGCTACGAGCAGTACTTC. Translated, it gives CASSPRVAGLAGGRYEQYF.